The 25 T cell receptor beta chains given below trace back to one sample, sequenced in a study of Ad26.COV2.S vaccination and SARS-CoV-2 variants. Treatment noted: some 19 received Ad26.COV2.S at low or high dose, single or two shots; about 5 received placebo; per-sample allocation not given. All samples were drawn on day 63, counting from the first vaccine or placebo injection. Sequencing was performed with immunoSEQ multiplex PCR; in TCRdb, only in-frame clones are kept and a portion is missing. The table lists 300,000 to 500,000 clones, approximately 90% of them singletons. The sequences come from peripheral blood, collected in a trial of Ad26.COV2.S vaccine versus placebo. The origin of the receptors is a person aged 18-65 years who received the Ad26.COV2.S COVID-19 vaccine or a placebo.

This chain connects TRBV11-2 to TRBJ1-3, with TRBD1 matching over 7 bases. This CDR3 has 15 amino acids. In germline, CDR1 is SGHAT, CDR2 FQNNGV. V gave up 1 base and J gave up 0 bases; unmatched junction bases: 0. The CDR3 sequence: CASSLGTGSGNTIYF. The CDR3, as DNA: TGTGCCAGCAGCTTAGGGACAGGCTCTGGAAACACCATATATTTT.

The CDR3 DNA sequence: TGTGCCAGCAGCCGGGCACCGGGGACAGATTATGGCTACACCTTC. It translates to CASSRAPGTDYGYTF. This chain joins TRBV11-2 and TRBJ1-2; 7 nucleotides match TRBD1. In germline, CDR1 is SGHAT, CDR2 FQNNGV. The length of the CDR3 is 15 residues. J was trimmed by 5 bases and V by 5 bases; bases with no gene match: 11.

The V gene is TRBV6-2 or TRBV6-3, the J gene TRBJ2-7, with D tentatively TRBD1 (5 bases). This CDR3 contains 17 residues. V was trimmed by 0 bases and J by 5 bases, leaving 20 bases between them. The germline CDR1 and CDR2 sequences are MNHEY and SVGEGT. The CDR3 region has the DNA TGTGCCAGCAGTTACTCGATAGGGGCAGGCCGGTTGAACGAGCAGTACTTC. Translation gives CASSYSIGAGRLNEQYF.

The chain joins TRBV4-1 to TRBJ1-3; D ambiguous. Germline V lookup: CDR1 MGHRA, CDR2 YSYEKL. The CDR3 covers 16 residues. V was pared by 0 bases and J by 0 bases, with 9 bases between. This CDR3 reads CASSQEGRDSGNTIYF. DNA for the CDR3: TGCGCCAGCAGCCAAGAGGGTCGTGACTCTGGAAACACCATATATTTT.

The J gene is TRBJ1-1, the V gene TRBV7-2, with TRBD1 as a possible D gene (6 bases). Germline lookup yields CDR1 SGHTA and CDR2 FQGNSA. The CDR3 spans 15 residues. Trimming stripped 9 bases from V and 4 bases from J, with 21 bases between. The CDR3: CARSGGFFFFTEAFF. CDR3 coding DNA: TGTGCCAGGAGCGGGGGCTTTTTTTTCTTCACTGAAGCTTTCTTT.

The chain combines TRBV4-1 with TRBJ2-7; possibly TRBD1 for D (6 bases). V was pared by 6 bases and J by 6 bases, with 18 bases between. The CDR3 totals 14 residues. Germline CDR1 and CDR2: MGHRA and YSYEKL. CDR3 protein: CASRNIRTGSEQYF. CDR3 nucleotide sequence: TGCGCCAGCAGGAACATCCGAACAGGGAGCGAGCAGTACTTC.

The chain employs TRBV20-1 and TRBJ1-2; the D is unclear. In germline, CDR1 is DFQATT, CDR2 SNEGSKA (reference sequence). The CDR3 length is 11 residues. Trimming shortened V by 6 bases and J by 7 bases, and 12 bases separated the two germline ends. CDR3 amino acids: CSAGELSGYTF. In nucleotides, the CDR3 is TGCAGTGCCGGGGAACTCTCTGGCTACACCTTC.

The CDR3 region has the DNA TGTGCCAGCAGCTCTCGCGGGGGGACGCAAGAGACCCAGTACTTC. It encodes CASSSRGGTQETQYF. The chain recombines TRBV7-9 with TRBJ2-5; 8 bases are a match to TRBD2. The CDR3 runs 15 residues. Trimming removed 4 bases from V and 2 bases from J; junction bases left unmatched: 6. Germline V CDR1 and CDR2: SEHNR, FQNEAQ (reference sequence).

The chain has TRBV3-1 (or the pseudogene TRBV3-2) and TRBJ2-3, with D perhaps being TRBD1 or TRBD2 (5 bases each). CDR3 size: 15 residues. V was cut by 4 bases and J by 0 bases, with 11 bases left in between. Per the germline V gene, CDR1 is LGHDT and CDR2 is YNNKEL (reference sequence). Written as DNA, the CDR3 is TGTGCCAGCAGCCGGGACGGCACTAGCACAGATACGCAGTATTTT. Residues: CASSRDGTSTDTQYF.

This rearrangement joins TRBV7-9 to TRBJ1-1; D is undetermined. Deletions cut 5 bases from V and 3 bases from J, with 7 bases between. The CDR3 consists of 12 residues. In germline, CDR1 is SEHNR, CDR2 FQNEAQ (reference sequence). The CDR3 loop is CASSRRYTEAFF. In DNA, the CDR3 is TGTGCCAGCAGCCGTCGGTACACTGAAGCTTTCTTT.

CDR3 nucleotide sequence: TGCGCCAGCAGCCCGAGAGGGGGCGGCGGCACAGATACGCAGTATTTT. Its protein is CASSPRGGGGTDTQYF. The J gene is TRBJ2-3, the V gene TRBV5-1, with 7 bases aligning to TRBD1. V shed 4 bases and J 1 base; nucleotides not matched to a gene: 9. Germline V gene sequence: CDR1 SGHRS, CDR2 YFSETQ. The CDR3 totals 16 residues. Full variable domain (rest looked up from reference TRBV5-1 and TRBJ2-3): KAGVTQTPRYLIKTRGQQVTLSCSPISGHRSVSWYQQTPGQGLQFLFEYFSETQRNKGNFPGRFSGRQFSNSRSEMNVSTLELGDSALYLCASSPRGGGGTDTQYFGPGTRLTVL.

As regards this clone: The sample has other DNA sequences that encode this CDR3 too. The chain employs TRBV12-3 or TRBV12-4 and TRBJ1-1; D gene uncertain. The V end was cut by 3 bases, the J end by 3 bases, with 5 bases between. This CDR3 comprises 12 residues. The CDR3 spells CASSLRDTEAFF. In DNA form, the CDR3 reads TGTGCCAGCAGTTTGAGGGACACTGAAGCTTTCTTT.

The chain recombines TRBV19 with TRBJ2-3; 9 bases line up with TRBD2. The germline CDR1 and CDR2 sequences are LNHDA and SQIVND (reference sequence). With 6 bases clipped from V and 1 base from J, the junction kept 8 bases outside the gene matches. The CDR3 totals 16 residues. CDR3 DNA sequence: TGTGCCAGTAGGCCTCGTAGCGGGGGCGGCACAGATACGCAGTATTTT. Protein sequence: CASRPRSGGGTDTQYF.

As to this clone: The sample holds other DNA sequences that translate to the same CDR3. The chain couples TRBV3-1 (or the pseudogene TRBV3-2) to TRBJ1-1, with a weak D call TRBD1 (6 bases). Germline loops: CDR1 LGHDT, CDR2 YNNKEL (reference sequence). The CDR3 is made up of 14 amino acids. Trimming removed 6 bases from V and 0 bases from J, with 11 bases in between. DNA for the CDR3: TGTGCCAGCAGTCCCGGGACATTGAACACTGAAGCTTTCTTT. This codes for CASSPGTLNTEAFF.

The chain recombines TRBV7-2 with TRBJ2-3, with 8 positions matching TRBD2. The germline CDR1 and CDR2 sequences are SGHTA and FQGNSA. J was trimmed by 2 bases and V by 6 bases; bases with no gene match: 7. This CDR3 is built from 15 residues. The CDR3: CASRGSGGITDTQYF. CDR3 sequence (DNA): TGTGCCAGCAGGGGGAGCGGGGGAATCACAGATACGCAGTATTTT.

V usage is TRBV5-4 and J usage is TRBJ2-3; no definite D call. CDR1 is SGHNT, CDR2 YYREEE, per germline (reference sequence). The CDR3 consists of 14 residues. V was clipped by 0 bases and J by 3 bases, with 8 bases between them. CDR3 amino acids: CASSLEAVTDTQYF. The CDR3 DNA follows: TGTGCCAGCAGCTTGGAGGCAGTTACAGATACGCAGTATTTT. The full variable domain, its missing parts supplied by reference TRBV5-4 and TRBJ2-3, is ETGVTQSPTHLIKTRGQQVTLRCSSQSGHNTVSWYQQALGQGPQFIFQYYREEENGRGNFPPRFSGLQFPNYSSELNVNALELDDSALYLCASSLEAVTDTQYFGPGTRLTVL.

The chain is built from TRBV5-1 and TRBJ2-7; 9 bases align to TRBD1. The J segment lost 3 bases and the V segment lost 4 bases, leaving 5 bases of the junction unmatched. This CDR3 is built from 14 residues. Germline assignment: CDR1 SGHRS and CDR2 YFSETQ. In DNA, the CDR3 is TGCGCCAGCAGCCCGGGACAGGGCTTCTACGAGCAGTACTTC. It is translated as CASSPGQGFYEQYF.

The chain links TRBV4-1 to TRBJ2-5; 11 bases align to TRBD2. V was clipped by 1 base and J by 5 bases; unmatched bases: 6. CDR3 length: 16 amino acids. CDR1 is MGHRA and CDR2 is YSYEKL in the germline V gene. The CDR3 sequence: CASSQGSGGDFETQYF. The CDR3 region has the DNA TGCGCCAGCAGCCAAGGTAGCGGGGGGGACTTCGAGACCCAGTACTTC.

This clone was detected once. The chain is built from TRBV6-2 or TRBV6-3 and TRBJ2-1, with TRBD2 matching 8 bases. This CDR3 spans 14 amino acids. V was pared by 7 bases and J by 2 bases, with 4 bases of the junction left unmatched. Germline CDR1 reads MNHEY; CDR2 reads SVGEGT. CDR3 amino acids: CASTPGGPYNEQFF. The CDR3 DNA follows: TGTGCCAGCACCCCGGGGGGGCCCTACAATGAGCAGTTCTTC.

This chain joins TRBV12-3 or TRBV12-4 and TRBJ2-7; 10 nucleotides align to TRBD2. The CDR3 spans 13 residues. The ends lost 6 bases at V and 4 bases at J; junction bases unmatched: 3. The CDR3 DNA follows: TGTGCCAGCAGGACAGCGGGGGGGTACGAGCAGTACTTC. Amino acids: CASRTAGGYEQYF.

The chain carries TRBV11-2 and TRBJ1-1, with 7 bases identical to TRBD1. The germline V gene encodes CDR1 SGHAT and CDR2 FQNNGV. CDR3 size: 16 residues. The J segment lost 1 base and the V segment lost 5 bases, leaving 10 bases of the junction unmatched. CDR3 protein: CASSPDRELRNTEAFF. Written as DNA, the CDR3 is TGTGCCAGCAGCCCTGACAGGGAATTAAGGAACACTGAAGCTTTCTTT.

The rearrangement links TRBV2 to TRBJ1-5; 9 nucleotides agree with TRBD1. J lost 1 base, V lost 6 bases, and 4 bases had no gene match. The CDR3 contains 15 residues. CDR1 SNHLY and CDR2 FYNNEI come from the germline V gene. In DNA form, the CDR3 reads TGTGCCAGCAGAAGGACAGGGGAAAGCAATCAGCCCCAGCATTTT. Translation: CASRRTGESNQPQHF.

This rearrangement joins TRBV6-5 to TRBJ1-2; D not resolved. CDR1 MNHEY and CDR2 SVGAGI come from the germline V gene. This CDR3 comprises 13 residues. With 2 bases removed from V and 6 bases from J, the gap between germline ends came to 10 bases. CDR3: CASSYAPSHGYTF. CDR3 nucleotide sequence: TGTGCCAGCAGTTACGCCCCTTCCCATGGCTACACCTTC.

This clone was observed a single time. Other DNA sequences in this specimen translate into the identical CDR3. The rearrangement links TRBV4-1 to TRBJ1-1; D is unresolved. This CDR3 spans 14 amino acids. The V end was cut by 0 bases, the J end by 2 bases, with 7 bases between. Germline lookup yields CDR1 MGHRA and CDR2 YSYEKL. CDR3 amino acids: CASSQDFGNTEAFF. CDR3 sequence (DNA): TGCGCCAGCAGCCAAGATTTCGGAAACACTGAAGCTTTCTTT.

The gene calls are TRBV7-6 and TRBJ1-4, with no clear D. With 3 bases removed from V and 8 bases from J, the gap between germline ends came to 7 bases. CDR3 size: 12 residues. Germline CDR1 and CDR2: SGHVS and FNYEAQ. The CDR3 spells CASSFDREKLFF. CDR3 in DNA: TGTGCCAGCAGCTTTGATAGGGAAAAACTGTTTTTT.